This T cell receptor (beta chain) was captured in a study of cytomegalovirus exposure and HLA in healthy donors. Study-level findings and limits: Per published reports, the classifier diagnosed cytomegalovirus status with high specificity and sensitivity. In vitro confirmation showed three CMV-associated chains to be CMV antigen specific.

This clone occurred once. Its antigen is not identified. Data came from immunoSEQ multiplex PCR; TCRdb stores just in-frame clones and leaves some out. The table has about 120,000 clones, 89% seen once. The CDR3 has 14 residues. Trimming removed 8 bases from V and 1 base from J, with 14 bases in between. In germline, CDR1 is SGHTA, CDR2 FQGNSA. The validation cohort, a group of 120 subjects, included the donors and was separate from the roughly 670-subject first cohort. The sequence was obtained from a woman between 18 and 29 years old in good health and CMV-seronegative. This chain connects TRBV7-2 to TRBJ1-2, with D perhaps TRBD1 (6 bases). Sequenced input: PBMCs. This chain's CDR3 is CASVRRRGNYGYTF. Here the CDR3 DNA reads TGTGCCAGCGTTAGGCGCAGGGGTAACTATGGCTACACCTTC.